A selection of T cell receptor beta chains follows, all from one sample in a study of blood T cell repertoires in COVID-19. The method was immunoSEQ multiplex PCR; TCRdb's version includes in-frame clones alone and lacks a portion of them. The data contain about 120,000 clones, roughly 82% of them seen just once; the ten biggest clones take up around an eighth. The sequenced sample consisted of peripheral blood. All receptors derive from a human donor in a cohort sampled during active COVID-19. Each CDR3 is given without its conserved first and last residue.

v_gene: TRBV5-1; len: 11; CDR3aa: ASSLDGVNEQY
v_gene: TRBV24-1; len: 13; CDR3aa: ATSVGTSGGNTQY
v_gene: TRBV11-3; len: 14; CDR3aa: ASSHRTPSETDTQY
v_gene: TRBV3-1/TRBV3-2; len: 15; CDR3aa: ASSQDNPGQGHNEQF
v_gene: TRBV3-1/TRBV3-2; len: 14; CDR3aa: ASSLGLAGSTDTQY
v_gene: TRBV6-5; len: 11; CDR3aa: ASRNTGNTEAF
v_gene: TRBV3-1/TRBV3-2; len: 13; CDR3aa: ASSPSRDSADTQY
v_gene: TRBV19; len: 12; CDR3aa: ATGTSGGTDTQY
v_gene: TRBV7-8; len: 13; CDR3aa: ASSIRDSSYNEQF
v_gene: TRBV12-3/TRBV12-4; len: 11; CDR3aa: ASSLQGRDIQY
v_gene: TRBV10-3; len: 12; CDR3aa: AISVGQGDYGYT
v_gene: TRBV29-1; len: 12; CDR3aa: SVEADGGYTEAF
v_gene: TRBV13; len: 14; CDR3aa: ASSPTASRGADTQY
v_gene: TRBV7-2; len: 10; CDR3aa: ASSFQIRDKH
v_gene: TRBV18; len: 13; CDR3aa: ASSPGLRSGNTIY
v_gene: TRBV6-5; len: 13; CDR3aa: ASSRRRGGAYEQF
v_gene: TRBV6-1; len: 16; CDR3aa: ASSEHWGMRTANYGYT
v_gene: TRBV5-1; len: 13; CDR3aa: ASSPSGESTDTQY
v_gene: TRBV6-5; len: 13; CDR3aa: ASSYGIAGENIQY
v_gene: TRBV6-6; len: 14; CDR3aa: ASSYRGGNSNQPQH
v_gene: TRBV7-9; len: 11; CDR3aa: ASSLAGGETQY
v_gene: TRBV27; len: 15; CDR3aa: ASSLRGGQGITGELF
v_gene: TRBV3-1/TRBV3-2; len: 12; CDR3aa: ASSQGNWRETQY
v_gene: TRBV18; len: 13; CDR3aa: ASSADRVANEKLF
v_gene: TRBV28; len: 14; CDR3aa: ASSFPGTGVAYEQY
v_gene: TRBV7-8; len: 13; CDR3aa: ASRISTGDNSPLH
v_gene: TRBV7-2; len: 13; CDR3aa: ASSSTGGPRYGYT
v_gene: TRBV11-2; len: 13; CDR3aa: ASVSRDVKYNEQF
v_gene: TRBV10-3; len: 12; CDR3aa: AISGDSLNQPQH
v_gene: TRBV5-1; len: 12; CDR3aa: ASRWGVSSYEQY
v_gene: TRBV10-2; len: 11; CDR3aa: ASKGLTQETQY
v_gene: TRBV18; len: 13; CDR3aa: ASSPSRDGDNEQF
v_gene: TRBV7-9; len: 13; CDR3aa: ASSSTGSSYNEQF
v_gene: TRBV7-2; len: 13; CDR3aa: ASSFIGLMTGELF
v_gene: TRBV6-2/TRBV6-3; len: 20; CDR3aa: ASSHQKWGFGKRGEVGDTQY
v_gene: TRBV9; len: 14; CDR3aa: ASSDRDRGPNYGYT
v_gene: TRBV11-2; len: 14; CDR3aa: ASSRDGAVSNQPQH
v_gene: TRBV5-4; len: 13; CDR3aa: ASSLDRGSGNTIY
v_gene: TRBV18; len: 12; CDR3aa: ASSPQGANYGYT
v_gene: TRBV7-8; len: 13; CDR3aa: ASSLAGRSYNEQF
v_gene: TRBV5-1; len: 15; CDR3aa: ASSWSIDRGGTGELF
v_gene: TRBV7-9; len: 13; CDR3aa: ASSLVTGSTDTQY
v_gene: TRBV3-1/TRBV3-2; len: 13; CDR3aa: ASSPTPGQNTEAF
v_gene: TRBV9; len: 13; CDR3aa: ASSVATGGDTEAF
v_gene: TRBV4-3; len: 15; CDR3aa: ASSQEAGRELDYGYT
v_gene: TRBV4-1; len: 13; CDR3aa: ASSQEREGVYGYT
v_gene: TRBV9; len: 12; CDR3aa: ASSVEGGWKTQY
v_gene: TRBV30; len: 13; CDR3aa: AWSVRRDRGYEQY
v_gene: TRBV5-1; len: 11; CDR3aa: ASSLGQGPEQY
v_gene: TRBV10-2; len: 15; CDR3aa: ASSARQGFSTNEKLF
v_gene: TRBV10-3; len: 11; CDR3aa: AIRGGSNQPQH
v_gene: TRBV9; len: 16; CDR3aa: ASSVGGGRGSSTDTQY
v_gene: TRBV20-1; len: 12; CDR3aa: SASLARDGYEQY
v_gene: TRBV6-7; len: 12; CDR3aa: ASSSGSTGQPQH
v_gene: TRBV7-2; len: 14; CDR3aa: ASSLGGDWRNQPQH
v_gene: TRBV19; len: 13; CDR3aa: ASSTGTGGFPEAF
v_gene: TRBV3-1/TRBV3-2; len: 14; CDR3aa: ASSPSPTGTWFEAF
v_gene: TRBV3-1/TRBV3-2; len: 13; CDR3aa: ASSQDQFSSYEQY
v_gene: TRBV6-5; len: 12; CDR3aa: ASRPGQGREKLF
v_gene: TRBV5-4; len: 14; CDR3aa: ASSLRTSGAPLEQF